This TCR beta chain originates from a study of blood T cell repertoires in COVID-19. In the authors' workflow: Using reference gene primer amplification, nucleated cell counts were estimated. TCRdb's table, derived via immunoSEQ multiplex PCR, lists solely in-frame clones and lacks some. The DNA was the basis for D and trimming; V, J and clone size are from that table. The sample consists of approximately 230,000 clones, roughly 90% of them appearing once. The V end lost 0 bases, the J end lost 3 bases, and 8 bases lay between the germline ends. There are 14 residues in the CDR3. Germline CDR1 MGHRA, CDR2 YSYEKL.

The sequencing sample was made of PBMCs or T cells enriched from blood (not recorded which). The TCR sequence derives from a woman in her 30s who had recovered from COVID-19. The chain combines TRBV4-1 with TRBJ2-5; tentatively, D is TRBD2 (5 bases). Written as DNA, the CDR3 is TGCGCCAGCAGCCAAGACCCGAGGGAAGAGACCCAGTACTTC. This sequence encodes CASSQDPREETQYF.